This is a list of T cell receptor beta chains from one sample in a study of cytomegalovirus exposure and HLA in healthy donors. The repertoire was sequenced with immunoSEQ multiplex PCR; TCRdb's copy has only in-frame clones and lacks some. The sample contains under 200,000 clones, approximately 81% of which appear only once. The sequenced material came from PBMCs. The receptors were sampled from a young man in good health and CMV-seronegative. Each CDR3 is given with its conserved first and last residue. The order of the fields is D gene, V gene, J gene, clone size, CDR3 protein, CDR3 DNA. D genes are given only for firm matches. Size values are once, few and many counts, or a class for expanded clones, and some rows have none.

>NA|TRBV10-2|TRBJ1-2|few
CASSDGEGYYGYTF
TGCGCCAGCAGTGATGGGGAGGGGTACTATGGCTACACCTTC
>TRBD2|TRBV7-2|TRBJ2-1|NA
CASRRTSGAFNEQFF
TGTGCCAGCAGGAGGACTAGCGGGGCCTTTAATGAGCAGTTCTTC
>NA|TRBV6-5|TRBJ2-7|NA
CASSPGTGVGEQYF
TGTGCCAGCAGCCCCGGAACGGGGGTGGGGGAGCAGTACTTC
>TRBD1|TRBV18|TRBJ2-5|NA
CASSPLPGGTGETQYF
TGTGCCAGCTCACCCCTTCCAGGGGGCACGGGAGAGACCCAGTACTTC
>NA|TRBV27|TRBJ2-2|NA
CASSLSPRHGELFF
TGTGCCAGCAGTTTATCCCCCAGGCACGGGGAGCTGTTTTTT
>TRBD2|TRBV5-1|TRBJ2-1|NA
CASGGTSSHNEQFF
TGCGCCAGCGGCGGGACTAGCAGCCACAATGAGCAGTTCTTC
>NA|TRBV27|TRBJ2-7|NA
CASSLSLQGGSYEQYF
TGTGCCAGCAGTTTATCGCTACAGGGGGGGTCCTACGAGCAGTACTTC
>NA|TRBV27|TRBJ2-2|NA
CASSLSIQRRNTGELFF
TGTGCCAGCAGTTTATCGATCCAGCGCAGAAACACCGGGGAGCTGTTTTTT
>NA|TRBV4-1|TRBJ2-7|NA
CASSLGLFYEQYF
TGCGCCAGCAGCCTAGGACTTTTCTACGAGCAGTACTTC
>TRBD2|TRBV6-5|TRBJ2-1|NA
CASSSGLAGEQFF
TGTGCCAGCAGTTCCGGACTAGCGGGGGAGCAGTTCTTC
>TRBD1|TRBV18|TRBJ1-4|NA
CASSPPGGDRVGKLFF
TGTGCCAGCTCACCACCCGGTGGGGACAGAGTGGGAAAACTGTTTTTT
>TRBD1|TRBV5-1|TRBJ1-1|NA
CASSFLGQGESTEAFF
TGCGCCAGCAGCTTTTTAGGACAGGGGGAAAGCACTGAAGCTTTCTTT
>NA|TRBV18|TRBJ1-1|NA
CASSAQGTEAFF
TGTGCCAGCTCAGCTCAGGGGACTGAAGCTTTCTTT
>TRBD1|TRBV5-1|TRBJ1-2|NA
CASSPDGQGIDYTF
TGCGCCAGCAGCCCAGACGGACAGGGAATCGACTACACCTTC
>NA|TRBV4-3|TRBJ1-5|NA
CASSQDGKEGQPQHF
TGCGCCAGCAGCCAAGATGGGAAGGAGGGCCAGCCCCAGCATTTT
>TRBD2|TRBV11-3|TRBJ2-5|NA
CASSLESGLAGQETQYF
TGTGCCAGCAGCTTAGAATCGGGACTAGCGGGCCAAGAGACCCAGTACTTC
>TRBD2|TRBV7-2|TRBJ2-7|NA
CASSLSGRSSYEQYF
TGTGCCAGCAGCCTAAGCGGGAGGAGCTCCTACGAGCAGTACTTC
>TRBD2|TRBV10-1|TRBJ2-1|NA
CASSESSGIPYNEQFF
TGCGCCAGCAGTGAGTCGAGCGGGATACCCTACAATGAGCAGTTCTTC
>TRBD2|TRBV5-5|TRBJ2-4|NA
CASSPIAGEVKNIQYF
TGTGCCAGCAGCCCGATAGCGGGAGAGGTCAAAAACATTCAGTACTTC
>NA|TRBV15|TRBJ1-4|once
CATSRRDNEKLFF
TGTGCCACCAGCAGGAGGGATAATGAAAAACTGTTTTTT
>TRBD1|TRBV5-6|TRBJ2-6|NA
CASSLLGQGKSGANVLTF
TGTGCCAGCAGCCTACTGGGACAGGGGAAGTCTGGGGCCAACGTCCTGACTTTC
>TRBD2|TRBV10-2|TRBJ2-3|few
CASSALAGPGTQYF
TGCGCCAGCAGCGCTCTAGCGGGTCCTGGCACGCAGTATTTT
>TRBD1|TRBV7-3|TRBJ1-2|few
CASSPDRGRGYTF
TGTGCCAGCAGCCCCGACAGGGGTCGAGGCTACACCTTC
>TRBD1|TRBV5-1|TRBJ1-6|NA
CASSFTGGDSPLHF
TGCGCCAGCAGCTTTACAGGGGGAGACTCACCCCTCCACTTT
>NA|TRBV11-2|TRBJ2-5|NA
CASSLAGSPETQYF
TGTGCCAGCAGCTTGGCCGGGAGTCCCGAGACCCAGTACTTC
>NA|TRBV5-1|TRBJ2-3|NA
CASRSGDTQYF
TGCGCCAGCAGATCAGGAGATACGCAGTATTTT
>TRBD1|TRBV5-6|TRBJ2-7|NA
CASSLVQGKGEQYF
TGTGCCAGCAGCTTGGTACAGGGGAAGGGCGAGCAGTACTTC
>TRBD2|TRBV30|TRBJ2-7|NA
CAWSVPRSVSGRSFSYEQYF
TGTGCCTGGAGTGTACCGAGATCTGTTAGCGGGAGGTCATTCTCCTACGAGCAGTACTTC
>NA|TRBV11-3|TRBJ2-1|NA
CASSVAGSGGNEQFF
TGTGCCAGCAGCGTCGCGGGATCCGGGGGCAATGAGCAGTTCTTC
>NA|TRBV30|TRBJ1-6|NA
CASQTRVDSPLHF
TGTGCCTCCCAGACCAGGGTAGATTCACCCCTCCACTTT
>NA|TRBV27|TRBJ2-7|NA
CASSLDRYSYEQYF
TGTGCCAGCAGTTTAGACAGATACTCCTACGAGCAGTACTTC
>NA|TRBV6-6|TRBJ1-2|NA
CASSQEGAPRGYTF
TGTGCCAGCAGTCAAGAAGGGGCACCCAGGGGCTACACCTTC
>NA|TRBV5-5|TRBJ1-5|NA
CASSGQGGSNQPQHF
TGTGCCAGCAGCGGTCAGGGCGGCAGCAATCAGCCCCAGCATTTT